The TCR beta chain described here comes from a study of blood T cell repertoires in COVID-19. For the study at large: COVID-19 samples, acute and convalescent, were from the United States, Italy and Spain.

Before being deemed recovered, Cohort 3 donors had two negative PCRs, clearance, or symptom resolution. The length of the CDR3 is 13 residues. V shed 7 bases and J shed 8 bases, with 12 bases lying between them. Per the germline V gene, CDR1 is WSHSY and CDR2 is SAAADI. Measured with immunoSEQ multiplex PCR; TCRdb has only the in-frame clones, and not every one. The profile shows around 220,000 clones, about 89% of them singletons. The sequence was obtained from a woman under 30 who had recovered from COVID-19. The sequencing sample was made of PBMCs or T cells enriched from blood (not recorded which). The chain carries TRBV10-2 and TRBJ1-6; tentatively, D is TRBD1 (5 bases). The CDR3 here is CASTWGVHSPLHF. The CDR3 DNA follows: TGCGCCAGCACATGGGGGGTACATTCACCCCTCCACTTT.